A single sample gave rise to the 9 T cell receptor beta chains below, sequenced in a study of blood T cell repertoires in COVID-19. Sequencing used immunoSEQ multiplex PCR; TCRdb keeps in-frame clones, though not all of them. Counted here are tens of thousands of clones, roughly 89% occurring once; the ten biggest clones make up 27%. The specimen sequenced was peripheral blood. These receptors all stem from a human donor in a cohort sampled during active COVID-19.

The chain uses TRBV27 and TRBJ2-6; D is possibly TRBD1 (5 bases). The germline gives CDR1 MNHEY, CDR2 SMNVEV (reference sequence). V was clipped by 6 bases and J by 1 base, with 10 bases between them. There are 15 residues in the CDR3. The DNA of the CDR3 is TGTGCCAGCAGCGATGGGGCGTCTGGGGCCAACGTCCTGACTTTC. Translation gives CASSDGASGANVLTF.

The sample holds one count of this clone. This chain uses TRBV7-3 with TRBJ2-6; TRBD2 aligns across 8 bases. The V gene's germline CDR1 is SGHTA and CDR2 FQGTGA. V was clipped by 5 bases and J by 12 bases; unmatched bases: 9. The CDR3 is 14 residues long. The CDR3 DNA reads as TGTGCCAGCAGCCCTCGGGGGGGATTGCGCGTCCTGACTTTC. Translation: CASSPRGGLRVLTF.

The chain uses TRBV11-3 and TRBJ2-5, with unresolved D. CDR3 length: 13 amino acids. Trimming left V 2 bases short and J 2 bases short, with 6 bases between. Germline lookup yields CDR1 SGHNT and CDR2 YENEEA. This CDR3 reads CASSLTAQETQYF. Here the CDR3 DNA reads TGTGCCAGCAGCTTAACCGCGCAAGAGACCCAGTACTTC.

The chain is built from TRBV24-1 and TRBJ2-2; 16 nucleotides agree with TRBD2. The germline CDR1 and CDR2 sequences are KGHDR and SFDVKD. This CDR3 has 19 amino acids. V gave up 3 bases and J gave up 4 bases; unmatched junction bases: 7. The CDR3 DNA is TGTGCCACCAGTGATCCTGGGACTAGCGGGGGGGGTGGCACCGGGGAGCTGTTTTTT. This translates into CATSDPGTSGGGGTGELFF.

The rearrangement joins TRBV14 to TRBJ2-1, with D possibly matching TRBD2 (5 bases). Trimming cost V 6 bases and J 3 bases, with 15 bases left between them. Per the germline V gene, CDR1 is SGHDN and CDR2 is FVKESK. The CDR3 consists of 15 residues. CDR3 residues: CASSIPGSSYNEQFF. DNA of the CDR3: TGTGCCAGCAGTATCCCGGGATCCAGCTACAATGAGCAGTTCTTC.

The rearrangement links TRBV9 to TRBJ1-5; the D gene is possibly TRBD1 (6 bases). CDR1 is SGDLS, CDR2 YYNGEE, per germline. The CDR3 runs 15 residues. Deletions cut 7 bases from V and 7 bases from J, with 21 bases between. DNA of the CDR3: TGTGCCAGCTCCAGGACAGAGGGGGGGCACCAGCCCCAGCATTTT. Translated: CASSRTEGGHQPQHF.

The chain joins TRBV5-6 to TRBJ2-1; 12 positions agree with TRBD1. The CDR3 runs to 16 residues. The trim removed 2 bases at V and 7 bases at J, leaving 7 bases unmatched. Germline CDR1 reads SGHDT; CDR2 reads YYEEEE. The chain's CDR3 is CASSFTGTGGRNEQFF. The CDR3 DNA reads TGTGCCAGCAGCTTCACCGGGACAGGGGGCAGGAATGAGCAGTTCTTC.

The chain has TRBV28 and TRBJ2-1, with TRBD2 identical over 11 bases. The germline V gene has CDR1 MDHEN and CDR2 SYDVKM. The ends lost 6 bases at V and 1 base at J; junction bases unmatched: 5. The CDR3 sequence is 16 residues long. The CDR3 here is CASSPTSGSSYNEQFF. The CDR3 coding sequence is TGTGCCAGCAGCCCCACTAGCGGGAGTTCCTACAATGAGCAGTTCTTC.

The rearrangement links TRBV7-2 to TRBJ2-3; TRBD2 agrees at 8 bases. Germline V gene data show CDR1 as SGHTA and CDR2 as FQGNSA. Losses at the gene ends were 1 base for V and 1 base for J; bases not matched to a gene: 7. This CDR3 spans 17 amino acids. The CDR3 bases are TGTGCCAGCAGCTTAGGTCAGCGGGGGCCTGGCACAGATACGCAGTATTTT. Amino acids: CASSLGQRGPGTDTQYF.